The 3 T cell receptor beta chains listed next were all sequenced from one sample in a study of T cell responses to AZD1222 COVID-19 vaccine. Using immunoSEQ multiplex PCR, the repertoire was profiled, and TCRdb retains in-frame clones only, with some absent. There are about 140,000 clones in the sample; more than 85% occur only once, and over 1% lies in the top ten. This specimen consisted of peripheral blood, obtained 28 days after the second AZD1222 dose. The receptors shown here come from an adult who received the AZD1222 COVID-19 vaccine.

V is TRBV5-4 and J is TRBJ1-5; 7 nucleotides align to TRBD1. CDR3 length: 15 residues. V dropped 4 bases and J dropped 11; count of bases not matched to a gene: 15. The germline gives CDR1 SGHNT, CDR2 YYREEE (reference sequence). The CDR3 reads CASSDGTALGRAQHF. CDR3 nucleotide sequence: TGTGCCAGCAGCGACGGGACAGCCCTTGGGAGGGCCCAGCATTTT. Using reference TRBV5-4 and TRBJ1-5 for the parts outside the CDR3, the full variable domain is ETGVTQSPTHLIKTRGQQVTLRCSSQSGHNTVSWYQQALGQGPQFIFQYYREEENGRGNFPPRFSGLQFPNYSSELNVNALELDDSALYLCASSDGTALGRAQHFGDGTRLSIL.

The chain carries TRBV6-6 and TRBJ1-1, with a possible D match to TRBD1 (6 bases). This CDR3 is built from 15 residues. V lost 8 bases and J lost 4, with 20 bases in between. In germline, CDR1 is MNHNY, CDR2 SVGAGI (reference sequence). The CDR3 coding sequence is TGTGCCAGCTTGGGGGCAGCTCAGAAGAGCACTGAAGCTTTCTTT. Translating gives CASLGAAQKSTEAFF.

A note on this clone: The junction does not match germline at one end; this may be a read error. The chain couples TRBV24-1 to TRBJ2-7; 8 bases are a match to TRBD1. The CDR3 sequence is 13 residues long. CDR1 is KGHDR and CDR2 is SFDVKD in the germline V gene. CDR3: CASSYLTGAEQYF. The CDR3 nucleotides are TGTGCCAGCAGTTACTTGACAGGGGCCGAGCAGTACTTC.